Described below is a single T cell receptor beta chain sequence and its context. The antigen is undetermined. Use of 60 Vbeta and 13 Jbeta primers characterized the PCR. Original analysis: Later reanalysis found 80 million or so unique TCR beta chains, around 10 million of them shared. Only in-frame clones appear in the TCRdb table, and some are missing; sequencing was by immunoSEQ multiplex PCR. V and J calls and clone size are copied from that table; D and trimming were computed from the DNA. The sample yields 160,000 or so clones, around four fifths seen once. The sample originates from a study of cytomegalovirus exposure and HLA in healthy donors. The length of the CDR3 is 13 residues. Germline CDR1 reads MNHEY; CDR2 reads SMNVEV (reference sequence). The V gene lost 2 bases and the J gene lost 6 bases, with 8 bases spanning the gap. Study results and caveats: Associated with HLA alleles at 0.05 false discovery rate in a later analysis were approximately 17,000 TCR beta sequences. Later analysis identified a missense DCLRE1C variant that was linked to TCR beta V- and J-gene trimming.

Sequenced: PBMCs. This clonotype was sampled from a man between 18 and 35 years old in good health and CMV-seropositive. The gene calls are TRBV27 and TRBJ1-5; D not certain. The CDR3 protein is CASSLALGQPQHF. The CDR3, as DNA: TGTGCCAGCAGTTTAGCCCTAGGTCAGCCCCAGCATTTT.